This TCR beta chain emerged from a study of beta chain features in type 1 diabetes. In the study overall: Patients shared similar age, gender and cell yields with healthy donors. General observations from the study: VDJ junctions from type 1 diabetes patients carried fewer insertions and larger deletions.

The J segment lost 2 bases and the V segment lost 5 bases, leaving 18 bases of the junction unmatched. CDR1 is MDHEN and CDR2 is SYDVKM in the germline V gene. This CDR3 comprises 18 residues. Comment on this clone: Antigen unknown.

As every portion of the isolated RNA was reverse transcribed, the sequencing read expressed TCRB transcripts. Naive, central memory and regulatory T cell samples yielded approximately 3.3 million reads on average. Assay: immunoSEQ multiplex PCR; the TCRdb copy retains only in-frame clones and omits some. The sample has 850,000 to 900,000 clones, roughly 15% seen once. The sequenced sample consisted of naive CD4+ T cells from blood. The chain combines TRBV28 with TRBJ2-7; 7 bases agree with TRBD1. The sequence was collected from a woman between 18 and 29 years old in good health. CDR3 nucleotide sequence: TGTGCCAGCAGTCAAACTCGATTCACCGGGACAGCTACCTACGAGCAGTACTTC. Translated, it gives CASSQTRFTGTATYEQYF.